The entry below gives a single TCR beta chain sequence along with its context. The sample belongs to a study of blood T cell repertoires in COVID-19. The assay was immunoSEQ multiplex PCR, and TCRdb's table has in-frame clones only and misses some. This sample has 200,000 to 300,000 clones, with about 87% found just once. The junction had 11 bases not matched to a gene; V was cut back by 3 bases and J by 8 bases. From germline, CDR1 is SGDLS and CDR2 YYNGEE. The CDR3 totals 15 residues. The sequencing sample was made of peripheral blood. The V gene is TRBV9, the J gene TRBJ2-1; 7 nucleotides agree with TRBD1. This clonotype was obtained from a woman aged 25 to 39 with COVID-19, enrolled during active disease. CDR3 in amino acids: CASSAHDRVRDEQFF. The CDR3 coding sequence is TGTGCCAGCAGCGCACACGACAGGGTTCGTGATGAGCAGTTCTTC.